This is a list of T cell receptor beta chains from one sample in a study of control samples from healthy donors and cancer patients. Sequencing used immunoSEQ multiplex PCR; TCRdb keeps in-frame clones, though not all of them. The sample has some 100,000 clones, 75% to 90% seen once. Sample: blood. These receptors came from a man younger than 45 in good health. Each CDR3 is given with its conserved first and last residue. A D gene is named only where the DNA matches it firmly. Clone size is shown for a subset of rows, as once, few, many or a class of expanded clone.

J gene | clone size | V gene | D gene | CDR3 protein | CDR3 DNA
TRBJ1-1 | . | TRBV19 | TRBD1 | CASSARQGNTEAFF | TGTGCCAGTAGTGCCAGACAGGGAAACACTGAAGCTTTCTTT
TRBJ1-2 | . | TRBV15 | . | CATSRVRLSNYGYTF | TGTGCCACCAGCAGGGTCAGGCTATCTAACTATGGCTACACCTTC
TRBJ2-7 | . | TRBV7-9 | TRBD1 | CASSSGQGIFYEQYF | TGTGCCAGCAGCTCGGGACAGGGCATTTTCTACGAGCAGTACTTC
TRBJ2-5 | . | TRBV5-1 | . | CASSYKGGETQYF | TGCGCCAGCAGCTACAAAGGGGGGGAGACCCAGTACTTC
TRBJ2-5 | once | TRBV10-1 | TRBD2 | CASSPSGSGETQYF | TGCGCCAGCAGTCCTAGCGGGAGTGGGGAGACCCAGTACTTC
TRBJ2-7 | . | TRBV6-2/TRBV6-3 | . | CASSYSLGEQYF | TGTGCCAGCAGTTACTCCCTTGGGGAGCAGTACTTC
TRBJ1-5 | . | TRBV2 | TRBD1 | CASSEPAGTGAQPQHF | TGTGCCAGCAGCGAACCTGCCGGGACAGGGGCCCAGCCCCAGCATTTT
TRBJ2-1 | . | TRBV19 | TRBD1 | CASSIARGQRVVEQFF | TGTGCCAGTAGTATAGCACGGGGACAGCGAGTGGTTGAGCAGTTCTTC
TRBJ2-5 | once | TRBV19 | . | CASSKTTGTRETQYF | TGTGCCAGTAGTAAAACAACCGGGACTCGGGAGACCCAGTACTTC
TRBJ2-7 | . | TRBV25-1 | TRBD1 | CASSEALGQENPYEQYF | TGTGCCAGCAGTGAAGCCCTCGGACAGGAGAACCCCTACGAGCAGTACTTC
TRBJ2-6 | . | TRBV24-1 | . | CATAATGANVLTF | TGTGCCACCGCGGCGACAGGGGCCAACGTCCTGACTTTC
TRBJ1-5 | . | TRBV9 | . | CASSVEGGSQPQHF | TGTGCCAGCAGCGTAGAAGGAGGGAGTCAGCCCCAGCATTTT
TRBJ1-4 | . | TRBV4-3 | . | CASSQDVQTNEKLFF | TGCGCCAGCAGCCAAGATGTCCAGACTAATGAAAAACTGTTTTTT
TRBJ1-2 | few | TRBV9 | . | CASSLMDSYGYTF | TGTGCCAGCAGCTTAATGGACAGCTATGGCTACACCTTC
TRBJ2-3 | . | TRBV7-9 | TRBD2 | CASSSERGWIRGNPDTQYF | TGTGCCAGCAGCTCCGAGCGGGGGTGGATTAGAGGAAACCCAGATACGCAGTATTTT
TRBJ1-1 | . | TRBV5-1 | . | CASSPSGGLGAFF | TGCGCCAGCAGCCCCTCCGGGGGGCTGGGAGCTTTCTTT
TRBJ2-1 | . | TRBV3-1/TRBV3-2 | . | CASSQLGAVYNEQFF | TGTGCCAGCAGCCAGCTGGGGGCCGTCTACAATGAGCAGTTCTTC
TRBJ1-2 | few | TRBV19 | TRBD1 | CATDRGGVGYTF | TGTGCCACTGACAGGGGTGGAGTTGGCTACACCTTC
TRBJ2-5 | . | TRBV4-1 | . | CASSQGVQETQYF | TGCGCCAGCAGCCAAGGGGTTCAAGAGACCCAGTACTTC
TRBJ1-1 | . | TRBV6-6 | . | CASSPPGPKDTEAFF | TGTGCCAGCAGTCCTCCGGGACCTAAGGACACTGAAGCTTTCTTT
TRBJ1-6 | few | TRBV5-4 | TRBD1 | CASSFDRGVSPLHF | TGTGCCAGCAGCTTTGACAGGGGCGTCTCACCCCTCCACTTT
TRBJ1-1 | . | TRBV4-1 | . | CASSQARGRTEAFF | TGCGCCAGCAGCCAAGCTCGGGGACGGACTGAAGCTTTCTTT
TRBJ1-1 | . | TRBV6-2/TRBV6-3 | . | CASSYSPGSGTEAFF | TGTGCCAGCAGTTACTCGCCAGGCTCTGGCACTGAAGCTTTCTTT
TRBJ2-3 | . | TRBV12-3/TRBV12-4 | . | CASSRQSTDTQYF | TGTGCCAGCAGCAGACAGAGCACAGATACGCAGTATTTT
TRBJ1-2 | . | TRBV29-1 | . | CSVEQIQGIGYTF | TGCAGCGTTGAACAGATTCAGGGAATCGGCTACACCTTC
TRBJ1-3 | . | TRBV28 | TRBD1 | CASSPGGPGNTIYF | TGTGCCAGCAGCCCAGGGGGTCCTGGAAACACCATATATTTT
TRBJ2-5 | . | TRBV9 | TRBD2 | CASSVGGGAETQYF | TGTGCCAGCAGCGTAGGCGGGGGGGCTGAGACCCAGTACTTC
TRBJ2-2 | . | TRBV5-1 | . | CASSRGGGGELFF | TGCGCCAGCAGCCGCGGTGGAGGCGGGGAGCTGTTTTTT
TRBJ1-2 | once | TRBV7-2 | TRBD1 | CASSARGGYGYTF | TGTGCCAGCAGCGCCAGGGGGGGCTATGGCTACACCTTC
TRBJ1-5 | . | TRBV28 | . | CASSLLGQRTQPQHF | TGTGCCAGCAGTTTATTAGGGCAGAGGACTCAGCCCCAGCATTTT
TRBJ2-1 | . | TRBV6-4 | TRBD1 | CASSEESGGYNEQFF | TGTGCCAGCAGTGAGGAGTCAGGGGGATACAATGAGCAGTTCTTC
TRBJ2-3 | . | TRBV7-6 | TRBD1 | CASSLEGTGTPDTQYF | TGTGCCAGCAGCTTAGAGGGGACAGGGACCCCAGATACGCAGTATTTT
TRBJ2-3 | . | TRBV5-8 | . | CASSLISGTTDTQYF | TGTGCCAGCAGCCTTATTAGCGGAACCACAGATACGCAGTATTTT